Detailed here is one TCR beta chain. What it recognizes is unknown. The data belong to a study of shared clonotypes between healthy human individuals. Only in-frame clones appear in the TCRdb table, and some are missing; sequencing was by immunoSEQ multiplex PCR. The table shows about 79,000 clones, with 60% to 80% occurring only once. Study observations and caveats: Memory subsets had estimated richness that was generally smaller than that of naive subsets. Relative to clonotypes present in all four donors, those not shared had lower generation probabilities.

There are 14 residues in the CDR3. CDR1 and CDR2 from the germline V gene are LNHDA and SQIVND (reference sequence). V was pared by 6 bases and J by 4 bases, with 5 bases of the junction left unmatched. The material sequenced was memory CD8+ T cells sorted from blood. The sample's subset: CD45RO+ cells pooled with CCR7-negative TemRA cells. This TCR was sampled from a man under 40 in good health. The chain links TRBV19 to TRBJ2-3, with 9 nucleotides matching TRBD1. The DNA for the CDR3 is TGTGCCAGTAGCGGGGACAGGGAAGCAGATACGCAGTATTTT. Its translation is CASSGDREADTQYF.